The 29 T cell receptor beta chains below all came from one sample that was sequenced in a study of CD8 T cells in ankylosing spondylitis. TCRdb analysed the 5' RACE reads with MiXCR anew, one entry per CDR3 protein. The sample includes hundreds of thousands of distinct CDR3 sequences, around 7.8% of them seen just once. Sequencing was carried out using blood, either unsorted or a sorted T cell fraction (not recorded which). The receptors stem from a male donor with ankylosing spondylitis or in good health (not recorded which).

This clonotype came up many times. This sequence joins TRBV4-3 and TRBJ2-2; D remains unclear. Germline V gene sequence: CDR1 LGHNA, CDR2 YSLEER. This CDR3 has 17 residues. The V end lost 3 bases, the J end lost 0 bases, and 14 bases lay between the germline ends. CDR3 residues: CASSQGAGFANTGELFF. DNA for the CDR3: TGCGCCAGCAGCCAGGGCGCCGGGTTCGCGAACACCGGGGAGCTGTTTTTT.

This clonotype turned up a few times. The V call is TRBV12-3 or TRBV12-4, the J call TRBJ2-7; D is perhaps TRBD1 (6 bases). V was clipped by 8 bases and J by 6 bases, with 17 bases between them. The CDR3 is 13 residues long. CDR3 region: CASSSRGRVEQYF. CDR3 nucleotide sequence: TGTGCCAGCTCGTCCAGGGGACGGGTCGAGCAGTACTTC.

This clonotype was seen only a few times. The chain couples TRBV4-3 to TRBJ2-7; the D is unclear. Germline-derived CDR1 and CDR2 are LGHNA and YSLEER. V shed 0 bases and J shed 2 bases, with 11 bases lying between them. The CDR3 is made up of 15 amino acids. The CDR3 loop reads CASSQEPSGTYEQYF. CDR3 coding DNA: TGCGCCAGCAGCCAAGAGCCCTCAGGTACCTACGAGCAGTACTTC.

This clonotype was seen many times. The V and J genes are TRBV12-3 or TRBV12-4 and TRBJ1-1; no clear D. Trimming took off 1 base at V and 0 bases at J, with 9 bases between the two ends. This CDR3 is built from 15 residues. CDR3 coding DNA: TGTGCCAGCAGTTTAGACAACCAGATGAACACTGAAGCTTTCTTT. This gives the protein CASSLDNQMNTEAFF.

This clonotype has only a few counts. This rearrangement joins TRBV29-1 to TRBJ2-1, with D unresolved. The germline CDR1 and CDR2 sequences are SQVTM and ANQGSEA. This CDR3 comprises 11 residues. V lost 4 bases and J 10 bases, leaving 11 bases between the germline ends. The CDR3 DNA reads as TGCAGCGTTGCCCCTGGTGTCGAGCAGTTCTTC. Translated, it gives CSVAPGVEQFF.

This chain links TRBV5-6 with TRBJ2-1; the D gene is possibly TRBD2 (5 bases). Trimming removed 3 bases at V and 7 bases at J, with 11 bases between. The CDR3 totals 13 residues. CDR1 and CDR2 from the germline V gene are SGHDT and YYEEEE. CDR3 sequence reads: CASSWARRNEQFF. The CDR3 nucleotides are TGTGCCAGCAGCTGGGCCCGGAGGAATGAGCAGTTCTTC.

This clonotype was counted many times. The chain combines TRBV6-1 with TRBJ2-3; 8 nucleotides align to TRBD2. This CDR3 spans 15 amino acids. Germline CDR1 is MNHNS and CDR2 is SASEGT. The trim removed 4 bases at V and 2 bases at J, leaving 5 bases unmatched. CDR3 nucleotides: TGTGCCAGCAGTGGACTCGGGGGGGCCACAGATACGCAGTATTTT. This encodes CASSGLGGATDTQYF.

This clonotype has only a few counts. The chain links TRBV20-1 to TRBJ1-1, with D possibly being TRBD1 (5 bases). The length of the CDR3 is 14 residues. Germline lookup yields CDR1 DFQATT and CDR2 SNEGSKA (reference sequence). V shed 3 bases and J shed 3 bases, with 14 bases lying between them. The CDR3 region is CSASGRAKDTEAFF. As DNA, the CDR3 is TGCAGTGCTAGCGGCAGGGCAAAGGACACTGAAGCTTTCTTT.

Only a few counts were recorded for this clonotype. It may be a read error: a sequence one base away is much more abundant. The chain recombines TRBV4-2 with TRBJ2-1; D ambiguous. The CDR3 covers 14 residues. Germline values: CDR1 LGHNA, CDR2 YNFKEQ. Here the CDR3 DNA reads TGTGCCAGGAGCCCCGGACCTCTTGTCAATGAGCAGTTCTTC. Its translation: CARSPGPLVNEQFF.

This clonotype was counted ten times or more. V and J are TRBV9 and TRBJ2-1, with 12 bases that match TRBD2. Germline loops: CDR1 SGDLS, CDR2 YYNGEE. The CDR3 runs 15 residues. V dropped 2 bases and J dropped 8; count of bases not matched to a gene: 5. The CDR3 region is CASSVPSGGAHEQFF. CDR3 in DNA: TGTGCCAGCAGCGTCCCTAGCGGGGGGGCCCATGAGCAGTTCTTC.

This clonotype was seen many times. The genes are TRBV9 and TRBJ2-3; 14 bases match TRBD2. Germline CDR1 is SGDLS and CDR2 is YYNGEE. Trimming at V came to 3 bases and at J to 1 base, leaving 19 bases not matched to a gene. The CDR3 totals 22 residues. CDR3 amino acids: CASSGHTPNAGTSGSRTDTQYF. The CDR3 DNA reads as TGTGCCAGCAGCGGACACACCCCGAATGCCGGGACTAGCGGGAGTCGCACAGATACGCAGTATTTT.

The chain employs TRBV7-2 and TRBJ2-4; D is possibly TRBD1 or TRBD2 (6 bases each). The germline V gene has CDR1 SGHTA and CDR2 FQGNSA. V lost 5 bases to trimming and J lost 8 bases, with 16 bases between them. The CDR3 has 14 residues. The CDR3 nucleotides read TGTGCCAGCAGCACCGGAGGGGGGACCTACATTCAGTACTTC. Its protein product is CASSTGGGTYIQYF.

Many counts were recorded for this clonotype. The chain joins TRBV7-8 to TRBJ1-5; TRBD1 aligns across 7 bases. This CDR3 contains 15 residues. V was pared by 5 bases and J by 3 bases, with 7 bases of the junction left unmatched. In germline, CDR1 is SGHVS, CDR2 FQNEAQ. The CDR3 is CASSDGTDNNQPQHF. The CDR3 nucleotides read TGTGCCAGCAGCGATGGGACAGATAACAATCAGCCCCAGCATTTT.

This clonotype was picked up a small number of times. The rearrangement links TRBV5-1 to TRBJ2-7, with D possibly being TRBD2 (5 bases). This CDR3 spans 19 amino acids. From germline, CDR1 is SGHRS and CDR2 YFSETQ. V was shortened by 0 bases and J by 4 bases, with 26 bases between the two germline ends. The DNA for the CDR3 is TGCGCCAGCAGCTTGGCCGATCAGTGGGCCCTCGACCGGGAATACGAGCAGTACTTC. Translating it yields CASSLADQWALDREYEQYF.

This clonotype was counted ten times or more. This chain joins TRBV6-5 and TRBJ1-4; possible D gene TRBD1, 5 bases. CDR3 length: 18 residues. V lost 2 bases and J lost 8, with 24 bases in between. Germline lookup yields CDR1 MNHEY and CDR2 SVGAGI. DNA of the CDR3: TGTGCCAGCAGTTACGTGAAAGGCGGGCAGGGTCGTGGAGAAAAACTGTTTTTT. Its translation is CASSYVKGGQGRGEKLFF.

This clonotype was observed at least ten times. The rearrangement uses TRBV20-1 and TRBJ1-1, with 8 positions matching TRBD1. Trimming took 0 bases from V and 3 from J; bases not matched to a gene: 9. CDR3 length: 16 residues. CDR1 and CDR2 (germline): DFQATT, SNEGSKA (reference sequence). CDR3 in DNA: TGCAGTGCTAGAGATTCCCACAGGGGGAGCGACACTGAAGCTTTCTTT. Amino acid sequence: CSARDSHRGSDTEAFF.

In DNA, the CDR3 is TGCGCCAGCAGCTTGCTCGGGACTAGAACAGATACGCAGTATTTT. It specifies CASSLLGTRTDTQYF. The chain links TRBV5-1 to TRBJ2-3; 8 nucleotides match TRBD2. Germline CDR1 SGHRS, CDR2 YFSETQ. The CDR3 is made up of 15 amino acids. With V trimmed by 1 base and J by 3 bases, 4 bases remained unmatched.

As for this clonotype: A much larger clone lies one base from this, so it may be a read error. The genes are TRBV12-3 or TRBV12-4 and TRBJ1-1; D possibly corresponds to TRBD1 (6 bases). CDR3 length equals 14 residues. The CDR3, as DNA: TGTGCCAGCAGTCACAGGGAGAGGAGCACTGAAGCTATCTTT. Translating gives CASSHRERSTEAIF.

This clonotype was found a few times. The chain is built from TRBV7-9 and TRBJ1-5; 8 nucleotides align to TRBD1. The length of the CDR3 is 15 residues. Trimming removed 4 bases from V and 2 bases from J; junction bases left unmatched: 4. Germline V gene sequence: CDR1 SEHNR, CDR2 FQNEAQ (reference sequence). CDR3 residues: CASSSDRGRNQPQHF. DNA of the CDR3: TGTGCCAGCAGCTCTGACAGGGGTCGCAATCAGCCCCAGCATTTT.

This clonotype was seen at least ten times. The rearrangement links TRBV7-6 to TRBJ2-1; D uncertain. Germline V gene lookup returns CDR1 SGHVS and CDR2 FNYEAQ. The CDR3 has 12 residues. V dropped 2 bases and J dropped 5 bases, with 4 bases sitting between them. In nucleotides, the CDR3 is TGTGCCAGCAGCTTAAACCACAATGAGCAGTTCTTC. This translates into CASSLNHNEQFF.

The sample holds many counts of this clonotype. The gene calls are TRBV5-1 and TRBJ2-7, with D possibly TRBD1 on 6 matching bases. Germline values: CDR1 SGHRS, CDR2 YFSETQ. The CDR3 consists of 15 residues. V lost 0 bases, J lost 3 bases, and 13 bases lay in between. CDR3 protein: CASSLVPADSYEQYF. DNA of the CDR3: TGCGCCAGCAGCTTGGTCCCAGCGGACAGCTACGAGCAGTACTTC.

This clonotype was picked up many times. The V call is TRBV5-1, the J call TRBJ1-2; D is undetermined. Germline-derived CDR1 and CDR2 are SGHRS and YFSETQ. With 1 base removed from V and 6 bases from J, the gap between germline ends came to 10 bases. This CDR3 comprises 13 residues. CDR3 sequence (DNA): TGCGCCAGCAGCTTGTCCGATTCGAATGGCTACACCTTC. Protein product: CASSLSDSNGYTF.

The sample holds many counts of this clonotype. This chain uses TRBV14 with TRBJ2-1; D could derive from TRBD1 or TRBD2 (5 bases each). Germline CDR1 and CDR2: SGHDN and FVKESK. V lost 2 bases, J lost 6 bases, and 11 bases lay in between. This CDR3 has 14 amino acids. In nucleotides, the CDR3 is TGTGCCAGCAGCCAATTATCCGGGGCCAATGAGCAGTTCTTC. Translation: CASSQLSGANEQFF.

A remark on this clonotype: Given a much more abundant clone one base away, this may be a read error. This chain joins TRBV20-1 and TRBJ2-1, with 8 bases that match TRBD2. Germline CDR1 is DFQATT and CDR2 is SNEGSKA (reference sequence). The CDR3 runs to 17 residues. The CDR3 region is CCAGGGLAGRGSNEQFF. The CDR3 nucleotides are TGCTGTGCTGGAGGGGGTTTAGCGGGAAGGGGGTCCAATGAGCAGTTCTTC.

This clonotype has just a few counts. The chain uses TRBV7-8 and TRBJ1-1; no definite D call. V was shortened by 5 bases and J by 0 bases, with 10 bases between the two germline ends. The CDR3 loop spans 14 amino acids. CDR1 is SGHVS, CDR2 FQNEAQ, per germline. The CDR3 DNA sequence: TGTGCCAGCAGCCCCCTCGGGATGAACACTGAAGCTTTCTTT. Protein: CASSPLGMNTEAFF.

This clonotype has ten or more counts. This chain joins TRBV20-1 and TRBJ2-7; D not certain. This CDR3 comprises 13 residues. Trimming cost V 1 base and J 2 bases, with 9 bases left between them. Germline V gives CDR1 DFQATT, CDR2 SNEGSKA (reference sequence). The CDR3 sequence: CSARGLSTYEQYF. Here the CDR3 DNA reads TGCAGTGCTAGAGGGTTAAGTACCTACGAGCAGTACTTC.

This clonotype occurred many times. J is TRBJ2-1 and V is TRBV12-3 or TRBV12-4, with D possibly TRBD1 on 6 matching bases. Trimming removed 1 base from V and 0 bases from J, with 19 bases in between. CDR3 length equals 19 residues. The CDR3 here is CASSLGGTKGDSSYNEQFF. The CDR3 nucleotides read TGTGCCAGCAGTTTAGGGGGGACAAAGGGGGATAGCTCCTACAATGAGCAGTTCTTC.

About this clonotype: An end of the junction differs from the germline gene, which may be a read error. The chain couples TRBV27 to TRBJ2-1; no firm D call. This CDR3 has 16 residues. CDR1 MNHEY and CDR2 SMNVEV come from the germline V gene (reference sequence). CDR3 nucleotide sequence: TGTGCCAGCATTTTATATCCGGATAGCTCCTACAATGAGCAGTTCTTC. It encodes CASILYPDSSYNEQFF.

The rearrangement links TRBV20-1 to TRBJ2-3, with 13 bases that match TRBD2. J lost 0 bases, V lost 5 bases, and 11 bases had no gene match. This CDR3 spans 18 amino acids. Looked up from germline, CDR1 is DFQATT and CDR2 is SNEGSKA (reference sequence). The CDR3 nucleotides read TGCAGTGCTTCTCCGGGACTAGCGGGGTACAAGAGCACAGATACGCAGTATTTT. Amino acids: CSASPGLAGYKSTDTQYF.